The rows below give T cell receptor beta chains drawn from one sample of a study of T-cell reconstitution after alpha-beta-depleted transplantation in children. TCRdb analysed the PCR reads with MiXCR anew, one entry per CDR3 protein. The table has 100,000 to 120,000 distinct CDR3 sequences, approximately 6.6% seen once; the top ten hold approximately 23%. Material: PBMCs, mostly from graft donor cells, obtained 360 days after TCRalphabeta/CD19-depleted stem cell transplant. All receptors come from a male patient between 2 and 15 years old who had a stem cell transplant for acute lymphoblastic leukemia, so the T cells may come from the graft donor. CDR3s include the opening cysteine and the closing phenylalanine or tryptophan. The D gene is left open where the match is weak. A clone size is listed for some rows: how often the clone was seen (once, few, many), or a class if it is expanded.

V: TRBV10-2; size: many; D: -; J: TRBJ2-3; CDR3: CASRRNRDTQYF; DNA: TGCGCCAGCAGACGGAACAGAGATACGCAGTATTTT
V: TRBV20-1; size: -; D: TRBD2; J: TRBJ2-1; CDR3: CSARGSGRAKNEQFF; DNA: TGCAGTGCTAGGGGTAGCGGGAGGGCCAAAAATGAGCAGTTCTTC
V: TRBV14; size: -; D: TRBD1; J: TRBJ2-5; CDR3: CASSQDWTGLETQYF; DNA: TGTGCCAGCAGCCAAGATTGGACAGGCTTGGAGACCCAGTACTTC
V: TRBV7-9; size: -; D: -; J: TRBJ1-1; CDR3: CASSLDRYGFF; DNA: TGTGCCAGCAGCTTAGACAGATATGGTTTCTTT
V: TRBV7-9; size: few; D: -; J: TRBJ1-2; CDR3: CASSRGGAGYTF; DNA: TGTGCCAGCAGCCGAGGAGGGGCTGGCTACACCTTC
V: TRBV7-9; size: few; D: -; J: TRBJ1-2; CDR3: CASSLAHPEMQYGYTF; DNA: TGTGCCAGCAGCTTAGCTCATCCGGAAATGCAATATGGCTACACCTTC
V: TRBV7-9; size: -; D: TRBD2; J: TRBJ2-7; CDR3: CASSTLTSGRGEQYF; DNA: TGTGCCAGCAGCACCCTGACTAGCGGGAGGGGGGAGCAGTACTTC
V: TRBV7-3; size: -; D: -; J: TRBJ2-3; CDR3: CASSPWPAGSTDTQYF; DNA: TGTGCCAGCAGCCCCTGGCCGGCTGGGAGCACAGATACGCAGTATTTT
V: TRBV10-3; size: few; D: -; J: TRBJ2-7; CDR3: CAISEGGLFAEQYF; DNA: TGTGCCATCAGTGAGGGGGGCCTCTTCGCGGAGCAGTACTTC
V: TRBV11-2; size: many; D: -; J: TRBJ2-7; CDR3: CASSLETQSGSYEQYF; DNA: TGTGCCAGCAGCTTAGAGACCCAATCGGGATCCTACGAGCAGTACTTC
V: TRBV2; size: few; D: -; J: TRBJ2-7; CDR3: CASRDSVYEQYF; DNA: TGTGCCAGCAGGGACAGCGTCTACGAGCAGTACTTC
V: TRBV9; size: few; D: -; J: TRBJ1-2; CDR3: CASSAHGNGYTF; DNA: TGTGCCAGCAGCGCCCACGGGAATGGCTACACCTTC
V: TRBV9; size: -; D: TRBD1; J: TRBJ1-1; CDR3: CASTGGIWDTEAFF; DNA: TGTGCCAGCACAGGGGGAATTTGGGACACTGAAGCTTTCTTT
V: TRBV14; size: -; D: TRBD2; J: TRBJ2-3; CDR3: CASAPRGGADTQYF; DNA: TGTGCCAGCGCCCCACGGGGGGGGGCAGATACGCAGTATTTT
V: TRBV5-1; size: few; D: TRBD1; J: TRBJ2-7; CDR3: CASSTGTGVTYEQYF; DNA: TGCGCCAGCAGCACCGGGACAGGCGTAACCTACGAGCAGTACTTC
V: TRBV29-1; size: many; D: -; J: TRBJ1-1; CDR3: CSVQGRQYEAFF; DNA: TGCAGCGTTCAGGGGCGACAGTATGAAGCTTTCTTT
V: TRBV4-1; size: -; D: -; J: TRBJ2-7; CDR3: CASSQGLQYEQYF; DNA: TGCGCCAGCAGCCAGGGTTTACAATACGAGCAGTACTTC
V: TRBV9; size: many; D: -; J: TRBJ2-2; CDR3: CASSWLSTGELFF; DNA: TGTGCCAGCAGCTGGCTCTCCACCGGGGAGCTGTTTTTT
V: TRBV6-1; size: few; D: -; J: TRBJ2-7; CDR3: CASSGRVWGYEQYF; DNA: TGTGCCAGCAGTGGCCGGGTTTGGGGGTACGAGCAGTACTTC
V: TRBV20-1; size: few; D: -; J: TRBJ1-2; CDR3: CSARASYGYTF; DNA: TGCAGTGCTAGAGCTTCTTATGGCTACACCTTC
V: TRBV11-2; size: -; D: TRBD2; J: TRBJ2-1; CDR3: CASSFLLAGGIHNEQFF; DNA: TGTGCCAGCAGCTTCCTCCTAGCGGGGGGGATCCACAATGAGCAGTTCTTC
V: TRBV6-2/TRBV6-3; size: few; D: -; J: TRBJ2-6; CDR3: CASSPRSSGANVLTF; DNA: TGTGCCAGCAGTCCCCGGAGCTCTGGGGCCAACGTCCTGACTTTC
V: TRBV7-3; size: many; D: -; J: TRBJ2-3; CDR3: CASPDTQYF; DNA: TGTGCCAGCCCTGATACGCAGTATTTT